These 2 T cell receptor beta chains came from one sample sequenced in a study of T-cell reconstitution after alpha-beta-depleted transplantation in children. Preparation of the TCRbeta library used unique molecular identifiers. TCRdb recomputed calls from the PCR reads with MiXCR, one row per CDR3 protein. Among a few hundred thousand distinct CDR3 sequences listed, about 9.2% were seen once. This specimen was PBMCs from the stem cell graft donor, taken from the stem cell graft. The receptors derive from a human donor who donated a stem cell graft to a child with acute lymphoblastic leukemia.

In this sample, this clonotype turned up many times. V is TRBV12-3 or TRBV12-4 and J is TRBJ2-1, with D unclear. Trimming pared 10 bases from V and 15 bases from J, leaving 19 bases between. This CDR3 is 11 amino acids long. The CDR3 reads CAIKSGLDAFF. The CDR3 bases are TGTGCCATCAAATCCGGTCTAGACGCGTTCTTC.

This clonotype was seen repeatedly, ten times or more. V is TRBV7-8 and J is TRBJ2-5; D remains ambiguous. The CDR3 has 13 amino acids. Trimming took off 5 bases at V and 4 bases at J, with 11 bases between the two ends. From germline, CDR1 is SGHVS and CDR2 FQNEAQ. The CDR3 region has the DNA TGTGCCAGCAGCCGGGTCCGCGGAGAGACCCAGTACTTC. Protein product: CASSRVRGETQYF. Together with reference TRBV7-8 and TRBJ2-5, the CDR3 gives the full variable domain: GAGVSQSPRYKVAKRGQDVALRCDPISGHVSLFWYQQALGQGPEFLTYFQNEAQLDKSGLPSDRFFAERPEGSVSTLKIQRTQQEDSAVYLCASSRVRGETQYFGPGTRLLVL.